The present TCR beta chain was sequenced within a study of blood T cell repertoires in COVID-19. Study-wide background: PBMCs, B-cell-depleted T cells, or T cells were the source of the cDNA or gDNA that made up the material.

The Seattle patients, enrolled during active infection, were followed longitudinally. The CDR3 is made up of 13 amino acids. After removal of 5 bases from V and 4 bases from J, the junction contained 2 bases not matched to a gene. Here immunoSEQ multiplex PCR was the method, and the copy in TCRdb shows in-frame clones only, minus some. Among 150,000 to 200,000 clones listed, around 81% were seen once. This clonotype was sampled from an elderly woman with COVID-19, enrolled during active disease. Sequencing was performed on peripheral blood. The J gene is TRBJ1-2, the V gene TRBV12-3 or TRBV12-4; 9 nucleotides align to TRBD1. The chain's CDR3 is CASSGDRVYGYTF. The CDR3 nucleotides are TGTGCCAGCAGTGGGGACAGGGTCTATGGCTACACCTTC.